This is a list of T cell receptor beta chains from one sample in a study of beta chain features in type 1 diabetes. Produced via immunoSEQ multiplex PCR; TCRdb's table is partial and in-frame only. The data show around 690,000 clones, over 10% seen once. Specimen: naive CD4+ T cells from blood. Receptors were obtained from a man aged 30 to 39 with type 1 diabetes. CDR3s include the opening cysteine and the closing phenylalanine or tryptophan.

j_call v_call cdr3_aa
TRBJ2-5 TRBV18 CASSPTEETQYF
TRBJ2-3 TRBV10-3 CAITDLAETDTQYF
TRBJ1-1 TRBV10-3 CAISFKQGETEAFF
TRBJ2-3 TRBV18 CASGEAGDATDTQYF
TRBJ1-2 TRBV29-1 CSVGRTGGGGYTF
TRBJ1-5 TRBV28 CASGKGWSNQPQHF
TRBJ2-5 TRBV9 CASSEGTTVYQETQYF
TRBJ2-7 TRBV21-1 CASSHYRGEQYF
TRBJ2-1 TRBV7-9 CASIPGGASGGAWDEQFF
TRBJ1-5 TRBV6-6 CASSTPDRSNQPQHF
TRBJ1-2 TRBV7-9 CASSFVGGDNYGYTF
TRBJ1-6 TRBV13 CASSPGRGAHLALHF
TRBJ2-7 TRBV6-6 CASSGEDGFEQYF
TRBJ1-5 TRBV29-1 CSVAGTGSGQPQHF
TRBJ1-2 TRBV5-1 CASSSQEHGGYTF
TRBJ2-7 TRBV29-1 CSVEGSGQGNEQYF
TRBJ2-7 TRBV9 CASSVEALRGEQYF
TRBJ1-4 TRBV9 CASSVDVGHEKLFF
TRBJ2-5 TRBV18 CASSRDIQETQYF
TRBJ1-3 TRBV28 CASRGNTIYF
TRBJ1-2 TRBV19 CASSIELRLLNYGYTF
TRBJ2-5 TRBV6-5 CASRTSGEYETQYF
TRBJ2-7 TRBV5-6 CASSFGTGRNEQYF
TRBJ2-1 TRBV5-1 CASRDSPSSYNEQFF
TRBJ1-2 TRBV9 CASERGYGYTF
TRBJ1-3 TRBV18 CASSPAVTGGRNTIYF
TRBJ2-2 TRBV12-5 CASVWGIPGTGELFF
TRBJ1-1 TRBV7-6 CASSFAGTRWNTEAFF
TRBJ2-7 TRBV14 CASSQGYLQGGYEQYF
TRBJ1-6 TRBV19 CASSTGQGGNNSPLHF
TRBJ2-3 TRBV7-9 CAARLASTDTQYF
TRBJ1-1 TRBV2 CASRRDSNTEAFF
TRBJ2-7 TRBV5-6 CASSRPDRGYYEQYF
TRBJ2-5 TRBV6-6 CASTLQGGGQETQYF
TRBJ2-3 TRBV7-9 CASLTDSTDTQYF
TRBJ2-2 TRBV2 CASKWDRGRTGELFF
TRBJ2-5 TRBV7-2 CASSFRTSVQETQYF
TRBJ2-5 TRBV6-5 CASSYRARETQYF
TRBJ2-1 TRBV27 CASSPEAGHRGNEQFF
TRBJ2-7 TRBV29-1 CSVGYRGYEQYF
TRBJ1-5 TRBV5-5 CASSTRESQPQHF
TRBJ2-5 TRBV9 CASSIGTSGTLQETQYF
TRBJ1-1 TRBV10-3 CAISVRGAQNTEAFF
TRBJ2-5 TRBV5-6 CASSMGSQGPLPRYF
TRBJ2-3 TRBV6-5 CASSPGDADTQYF
TRBJ2-5 TRBV28 CASRGGNGETQYF
TRBJ2-5 TRBV7-2 CASSASGGLQETQYF